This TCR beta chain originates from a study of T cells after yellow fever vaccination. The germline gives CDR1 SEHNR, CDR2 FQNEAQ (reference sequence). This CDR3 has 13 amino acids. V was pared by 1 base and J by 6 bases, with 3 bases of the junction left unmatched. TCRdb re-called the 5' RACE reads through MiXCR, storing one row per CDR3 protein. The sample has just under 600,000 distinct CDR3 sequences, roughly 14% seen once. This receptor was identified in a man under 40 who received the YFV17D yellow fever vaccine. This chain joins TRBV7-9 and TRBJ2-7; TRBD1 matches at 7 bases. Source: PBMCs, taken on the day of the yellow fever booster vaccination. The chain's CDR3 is CASSLVYRGEQYF. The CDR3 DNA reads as TGTGCCAGCAGCTTAGTATACAGGGGCGAGCAGTACTTC.